This T cell receptor (beta chain) was recovered during a study of shared T cell receptors in the human thymus. V shed 3 bases, J shed 4 bases, and the junction held 10 bases outside the gene matches. The CDR3 is 16 residues long. The V gene's germline CDR1 is LNHDA and CDR2 SQIVND (reference sequence). The table came from immunoSEQ multiplex PCR; TCRdb's copy has only in-frame clones and leaves some out. This repertoire shows hundreds of thousands of clones, around 95% found once; its top ten account for 0.02%. Sequenced input: thymocytes. The receptor's source is a human donor. The chain couples TRBV19 to TRBJ2-7, with 9 bases identical to TRBD2. Here the CDR3 DNA reads TGTGCCAGTAGTATCCTACGGACTAGCGCCACATACGAGCAGTACTTC. Protein product: CASSILRTSATYEQYF.